This entry lists 15 T cell receptor beta chains sequenced from one sample in a study of T cells after somatic rescue of genetic block. TCRdb's table, derived via immunoSEQ multiplex PCR, lists solely in-frame clones and lacks some. The sample contains tens of thousands of clones, 92% of which appear only once. The sample was peripheral blood mononuclear cells (PBMCs). The receptors come from a man in his forties.

The V gene is TRBV5-4, the J gene TRBJ2-7; 8 bases map to TRBD1. This CDR3 has 16 residues. Germline CDR1 reads SGHNT; CDR2 reads YYREEE (reference sequence). The junction had 15 bases not matched to a gene; V was cut back by 4 bases and J by 6 bases. This CDR3 reads CASSAAGGGMSGEQYF. DNA for the CDR3: TGTGCCAGCAGCGCCGCAGGGGGCGGGATGAGTGGCGAGCAGTACTTC. Full variable domain (outside the CDR3, taken from reference TRBV5-4 and TRBJ2-7): ETGVTQSPTHLIKTRGQQVTLRCSSQSGHNTVSWYQQALGQGPQFIFQYYREEENGRGNFPPRFSGLQFPNYSSELNVNALELDDSALYLCASSAAGGGMSGEQYFGPGTRLTVT.

The chain uses TRBV5-1 and TRBJ2-3; D unresolved. The CDR3 has 17 amino acids. Trimming pared 7 bases from V and 0 bases from J, leaving 21 bases between. CDR1 is SGHRS, CDR2 YFSETQ, per germline. CDR3 DNA sequence: TGCGCCAGCCGGGCCCCGGGTCGGGTTACTAGCACAGATACGCAGTATTTT. Its protein product is CASRAPGRVTSTDTQYF.

The V gene is TRBV2, the J gene TRBJ1-1, with 11 bases matching TRBD1. Germline V CDR1 and CDR2: SNHLY, FYNNEI. CDR3 size: 13 residues. V lost 7 bases, J lost 5 bases, and 3 bases stayed unmatched. The CDR3 DNA reads as TGTGCCAGCACGGGACAGGGGGGGACTGAAGCTTTCTTT. As protein: CASTGQGGTEAFF.

This rearrangement joins TRBV5-6 to TRBJ1-1; unclear D gene. V lost 3 bases and J 1 base, leaving 16 bases between the germline ends. CDR3 length: 16 residues. Per germline, CDR1 SGHDT and CDR2 YYEEEE. In DNA form, the CDR3 reads TGTGCCAGCAGCTGGGGTCGGTATCTGAAGAACACTGAAGCTTTCTTT. This gives the protein CASSWGRYLKNTEAFF.

J is TRBJ2-7 and V is TRBV18, with 10 positions matching TRBD2. Trimming at V came to 3 bases and at J to 2 bases, leaving 7 bases not matched to a gene. Germline lookup yields CDR1 KGHSH and CDR2 LQKENI. This CDR3 has 16 amino acids. Here the CDR3 reads CASSPPAGTSAYEQYF. CDR3 DNA sequence: TGTGCCAGCTCACCCCCGGCCGGGACTAGCGCCTACGAGCAGTACTTC.

The genes are TRBV6-5 and TRBJ1-5; tentative D call: TRBD1 (6 bases). Germline V gives CDR1 MNHEY, CDR2 SVGAGI. The CDR3 extends over 15 amino acids. Trimming removed 5 bases from V and 0 bases from J, with 11 bases in between. The CDR3 loop reads CASSRGQYSNQPQHF. In DNA form, the CDR3 reads TGTGCCAGCAGTCGAGGACAGTATAGCAATCAGCCCCAGCATTTT.

This chain links TRBV4-1 with TRBJ2-7, with D perhaps assigned TRBD1 or TRBD2 (5 bases each). The length of the CDR3 is 14 residues. Trimming shortened V by 4 bases and J by 2 bases, and 12 bases separated the two germline ends. Germline CDR1 MGHRA, CDR2 YSYEKL. The CDR3 DNA reads TGCGCCAGCAGCCCAAGCGGCAGGGCCTACGAGCAGTACTTC. Amino acid sequence: CASSPSGRAYEQYF.

The V and J genes are TRBV5-1 and TRBJ2-7; a weak D match, TRBD1 (6 bases). With 2 bases removed from V and 1 base from J, the gap between germline ends came to 7 bases. This CDR3 has 13 residues. The germline V gene has CDR1 SGHRS and CDR2 YFSETQ. CDR3 sequence (DNA): TGCGCCAGCAGCTTTACAGGGTCCTACGAGCAGTACTTC. Translating gives CASSFTGSYEQYF.

CDR3 protein: CASRGDGNTGELFF. The DNA for the CDR3 is TGTGCCAGCAGAGGGGACGGAAACACCGGGGAGCTGTTTTTT. The genes are TRBV25-1 and TRBJ2-2; perhaps D is TRBD1 or TRBD2 (5 bases each). V was pared by 6 bases and J by 2 bases, with 10 bases between. The CDR3 has 14 residues. Germline V gene data show CDR1 as MGHDK and CDR2 as SYGVNS.

The chain combines TRBV1 with TRBJ2-1. TRBV1 is given as a pseudogene. This CDR3 has 15 amino acids. Written as DNA, the CDR3 is TGCACCAGCAGCCGCGCTAGGACGAAGGGCGATGAGCAGTTCTTC. It codes for CTSSRARTKGDEQFF.

This chain joins TRBV7-3 and TRBJ2-7; 10 nucleotides agree with TRBD2. The CDR3 spans 15 residues. Germline V gene data show CDR1 as SGHTA and CDR2 as FQGTGA. J lost 2 bases, V lost 5 bases, and 6 bases had no gene match. The CDR3, as DNA: TGTGCCAGCAGCGTAAGCGGGGGGGGAACCTACGAGCAGTACTTC. Protein product: CASSVSGGGTYEQYF. The full variable domain, with the rest looked up from reference TRBV7-3 and TRBJ2-7, is GAGVSQTPSNKVTEKGKYVELRCDPISGHTALYWYRQSLGQGPEFLIYFQGTGAADDSGLPNDRFFAVRPEGSVSTLKIQRTERGDSAVYLCASSVSGGGTYEQYFGPGTRLTVT.

The chain joins TRBV2 to TRBJ1-6; D is unresolved. Germline V gene lookup returns CDR1 SNHLY and CDR2 FYNNEI. The V gene lost 10 bases and the J gene lost 5 bases, with 12 bases spanning the gap. The CDR3 contains 13 residues. CDR3 nucleotide sequence: TGTGCCATCGCGGGGTTGGATAATTCACCCCTCCACTTT. Protein product: CAIAGLDNSPLHF.

The chain recombines TRBV7-9 with TRBJ2-7; tentatively, D is TRBD1 (6 bases). Trimming stripped 4 bases from V and 0 bases from J, with 13 bases between. This CDR3 comprises 15 residues. The germline gives CDR1 SEHNR, CDR2 FQNEAQ (reference sequence). CDR3 coding DNA: TGTGCCAGCAGCTCGAGGGGCAGGGGCTCCTACGAGCAGTACTTC. Translating gives CASSSRGRGSYEQYF. Full variable domain (rest looked up from reference TRBV7-9 and TRBJ2-7): DTGVSQNPRHKITKRGQNVTFRCDPISEHNRLYWYRQTLGQGPEFLTYFQNEAQLEKSRLLSDRFSAERPKGSFSTLEIQRTEQGDSAMYLCASSSRGRGSYEQYFGPGTRLTVT.

This chain uses TRBV11-2 with TRBJ2-2, with 9 bases lining up with TRBD2. Germline CDR1 is SGHAT and CDR2 is FQNNGV. With V trimmed by 2 bases and J by 0 bases, 7 bases remained unmatched. The CDR3 contains 18 residues. The DNA of the CDR3 is TGTGCCAGCAGCTTACGGCCAGCGGGGGGCGCGAACACCGGGGAGCTGTTTTTT. This codes for CASSLRPAGGANTGELFF.

V is TRBV28 and J is TRBJ1-1; TRBD1 matches at 7 bases. The germline CDR1 and CDR2 sequences are MDHEN and SYDVKM. The CDR3 runs 12 residues. V was clipped by 3 bases and J by 11 bases; unmatched bases: 6. CDR3 in DNA: TGTGCCAGCAGTTTGAACAGGGGCCTGGCTTTCTTT. Its translation: CASSLNRGLAFF. Supplemented by reference TRBV28 and TRBJ1-1, the full variable domain reads DVKVTQSSRYLVKRTGEKVFLECVQDMDHENMFWYRQDPGLGLRLIYFSYDVKMKEKGDIPEGYSVSREKKERFSLILESASTNQTSMYLCASSLNRGLAFFGQGTRLTVV.